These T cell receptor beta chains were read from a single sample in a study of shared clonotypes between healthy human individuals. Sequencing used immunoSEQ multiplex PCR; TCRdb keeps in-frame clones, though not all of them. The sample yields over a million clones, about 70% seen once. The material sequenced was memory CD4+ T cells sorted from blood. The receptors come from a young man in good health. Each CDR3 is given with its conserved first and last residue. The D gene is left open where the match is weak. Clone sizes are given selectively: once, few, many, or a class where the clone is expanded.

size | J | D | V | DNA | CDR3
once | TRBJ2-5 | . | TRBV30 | TGTGCCTGGAGTGCCTCTAGGAGGGAGACCCAGTACTTC | CAWSASRRETQYF
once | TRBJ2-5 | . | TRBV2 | TGTGCCAGCAGTGAAGTGAGGGAGACCCAGTACTTC | CASSEVRETQYF
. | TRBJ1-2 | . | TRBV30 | TGTGCCTGGAGTAAAGACACCCCCGCCTATGGCTACACCTTC | CAWSKDTPAYGYTF
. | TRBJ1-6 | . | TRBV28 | TGTGCCAGCAGCAGCGGCTCCTATAATTCACCCCTCCACTTT | CASSSGSYNSPLHF
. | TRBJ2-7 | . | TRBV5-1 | TGCGCCAGCAGCCCCCGGACCGCGTACGAGCAGTACTTC | CASSPRTAYEQYF
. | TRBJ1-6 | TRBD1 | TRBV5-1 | TGCGCCAGCAGCTGGACGGGACAGGAGAGGAATTCACCCCTCCACTTT | CASSWTGQERNSPLHF
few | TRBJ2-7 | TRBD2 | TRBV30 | TGTGCCTGGAGCAGCGGGGGCCCCGAGCAGTACTTC | CAWSSGGPEQYF
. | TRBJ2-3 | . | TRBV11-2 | TGTGCCAGCAGCTTAGGTCGAGCGGGCCCCACGCAGTATTTT | CASSLGRAGPTQYF
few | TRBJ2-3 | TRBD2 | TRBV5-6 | TGTGCCAGCAGCTTGTGGCGGGGGGGCACAGATACGCAGTATTTT | CASSLWRGGTDTQYF
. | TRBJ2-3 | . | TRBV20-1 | TGCAGTGCTAGATCCAGCTTTACGCAGTATTTT | CSARSSFTQYF
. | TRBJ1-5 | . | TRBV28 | TGTGCCAGCAGCCAGGGACGGGGCAATCAGCCCCAGCATTTT | CASSQGRGNQPQHF
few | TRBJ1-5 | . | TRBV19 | TGTGCCAGTAGTGGACCCAGAGGGGGAGGGAACCAGCCCCAGCATTTT | CASSGPRGGGNQPQHF
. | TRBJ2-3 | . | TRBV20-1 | TGCAGTGCCAGGAGTACAGATACGCAGTATTTT | CSARSTDTQYF
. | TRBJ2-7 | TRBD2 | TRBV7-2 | TGTGCCAGCAGCTCTAGCGGGGGGAGGTACGAGCAGTACTTC | CASSSSGGRYEQYF
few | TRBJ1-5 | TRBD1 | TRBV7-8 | TGTGCCAGCAGCACAGGGGGCGCGGGCAATCAGCCCCAGCATTTT | CASSTGGAGNQPQHF
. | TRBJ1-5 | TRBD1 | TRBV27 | TGTGCCAGCAGTCCGCAGGGGGCGTTTAGCAATCAGCCCCAGCATTTT | CASSPQGAFSNQPQHF
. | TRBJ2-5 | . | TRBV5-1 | TGCGCCAGCAGCTTGGCATTACTTCAAGAGACCCAGTACTTC | CASSLALLQETQYF
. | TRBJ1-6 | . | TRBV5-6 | TGTGCCAGCAGCTTGTTGGGGGACACTGGAGGAGGGGGTTCACCCCTCCACTTT | CASSLLGDTGGGGSPLHF
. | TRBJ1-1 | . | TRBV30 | TGTGCCTGGAGTGTACCCGGCCGGGGTGCTTTCTTT | CAWSVPGRGAFF
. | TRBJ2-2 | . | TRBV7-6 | TGTGCCAGCAGCTTAGCGGAAAACACCGGGGAGCTGTTTTTT | CASSLAENTGELFF
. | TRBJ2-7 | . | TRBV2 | TGTGCCAGCAGTGAAATGGGGGGAGTGGGCGAGCAGTACTTC | CASSEMGGVGEQYF
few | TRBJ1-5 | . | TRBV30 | TGTGCCTGGACCAGATCTACTAGTCAGCCCCAGCATTTT | CAWTRSTSQPQHF
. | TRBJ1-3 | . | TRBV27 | TGTGCCAGCAGTTTACAGGGCAGCCACACCATATATTTT | CASSLQGSHTIYF
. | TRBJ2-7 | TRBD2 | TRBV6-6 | TGTGCCAGCAGTCCTTCACTAGCGGGGGGGACAGGGCAGTACTTC | CASSPSLAGGTGQYF
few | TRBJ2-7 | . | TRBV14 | TGTGCCAGCAGCCCGATCGACGGTGCCTACGAGCAGTACTTC | CASSPIDGAYEQYF
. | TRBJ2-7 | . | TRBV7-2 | TGTGCCAGCAGCTCGGCCAGGACGTCGCTCGAGCAGTACTTC | CASSSARTSLEQYF
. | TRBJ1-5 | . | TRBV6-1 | TGTGCCAGCAGGTTGACGGGAGTCCGCAATCAGCCCCAGCATTTT | CASRLTGVRNQPQHF
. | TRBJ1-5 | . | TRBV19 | TGTGCCAGTAGTAACGTTGGGACCCCCAACCAGCCCCAGCATTTT | CASSNVGTPNQPQHF
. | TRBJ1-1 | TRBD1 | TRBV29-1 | TGCAGCGTTCCCACAGGGGCCACTGAAGCTTTCTTT | CSVPTGATEAFF
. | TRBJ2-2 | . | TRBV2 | TGTGCCAGCAGCAGACGTTATCGGGAGACCGGGGAGCTGTTTTTT | CASSRRYRETGELFF
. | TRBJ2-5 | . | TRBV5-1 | TGCGCCAGCAGCTTGGGGGGCCTCAACCAAGAGACCCAGTACTTC | CASSLGGLNQETQYF
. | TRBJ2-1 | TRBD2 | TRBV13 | TGTGCCAGCAGCTCCGTAGCGGGAGCCTACAATGAGCAGTTCTTC | CASSSVAGAYNEQFF
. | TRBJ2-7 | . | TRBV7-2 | TGTGCCAGCAGCTCCCTCCAGGAGGGGCCGCGCGAGCAGTACTTC | CASSSLQEGPREQYF
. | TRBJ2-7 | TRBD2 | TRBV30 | TGTGCCTGGAGCCGCCCGGGACTAGGAGAGCAGTACTTC | CAWSRPGLGEQYF
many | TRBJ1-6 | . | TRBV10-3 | TGTGCCATCGCCAGGGATAATTCACCCCTCCACTTT | CAIARDNSPLHF
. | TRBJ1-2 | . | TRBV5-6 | TGTGCCAGCAGCTTATGGGTCCAGGTCAACTATGGCTACACCTTC | CASSLWVQVNYGYTF
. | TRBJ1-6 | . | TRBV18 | TGTGCCAGCTCACCACAGAGGGCAGAGTCACCCCTCCACTTT | CASSPQRAESPLHF
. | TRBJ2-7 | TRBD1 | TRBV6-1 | TGTGCCAGCAGTGAAGAGAACAGGGGGCAAGAGCAGTACTTC | CASSEENRGQEQYF
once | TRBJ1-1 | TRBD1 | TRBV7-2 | TGTGCCAGCAGCTCCGCAACAGGGGGCACTGAAGCTTTCTTT | CASSSATGGTEAFF
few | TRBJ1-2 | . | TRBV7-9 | TGTGCCAGCAGCTTAGAGGAGATGGATGGCTACACCTTC | CASSLEEMDGYTF
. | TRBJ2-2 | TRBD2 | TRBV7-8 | TGTGCCAGCAGCCTCACTAGCGGGAGCGTCACCGGGGAGCTGTTTTTT | CASSLTSGSVTGELFF
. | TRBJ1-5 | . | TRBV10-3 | TGTGCCATCAGTGAGTCCCTAGGGAGCAATCAGCCCCAGCATTTT | CAISESLGSNQPQHF